The rows below give T cell receptor beta chains drawn from one sample of a study of T cell changes during pregnancy in multiple sclerosis. Sequencing was performed with immunoSEQ multiplex PCR; in TCRdb, only in-frame clones are kept and a portion is missing. The table has roughly 51,000 clones, 80% to 95% seen once. The source was CD4+ T cells from peripheral blood mononuclear cells, collected after pregnancy. Receptors originate from a female donor in good health, enrolled as a control in a pregnancy study. Both conserved end residues are part of each CDR3. A D gene is named only where the DNA matches it firmly. Size is stated for part of the rows, as once, few or many counts, or as a class when the clone is expanded.

V: TRBV7-9
J: TRBJ2-7
D: TRBD1
size: NA
DNA: TGTGCCAGCAGCGATCCGGGACAGGGGGCCTACGAGCAGTACTTC
CDR3: CASSDPGQGAYEQYF

V: TRBV5-1
J: TRBJ2-6
D: NA
size: NA
DNA: TGCGCCAGCAGCTTGGCCGCAGGCGCTGGGGCCAACGTCCTGACTTTC
CDR3: CASSLAAGAGANVLTF

V: TRBV11-2
J: TRBJ2-3
D: TRBD2
size: NA
DNA: TGTGCCAGCAGCCGACCACTAGCGGGGGGGGCAGATACGCAGTATTTT
CDR3: CASSRPLAGGADTQYF

V: TRBV7-8
J: TRBJ2-5
D: TRBD2
size: NA
DNA: TGTGCCAGCACCAACCTCCAGAACTGGGGGGGAGAGACCCAGTACTTC
CDR3: CASTNLQNWGGETQYF

V: TRBV4-2
J: TRBJ2-7
D: TRBD2
size: NA
DNA: TGTGCCAGCAGCCTTAGCGGGGGGGCCTACGAGCAGTACTTC
CDR3: CASSLSGGAYEQYF

V: TRBV7-2
J: TRBJ1-2
D: NA
size: NA
DNA: TGTGCCAGCAGTCACAGTGTTAACTATGGCTACACCTTC
CDR3: CASSHSVNYGYTF

V: TRBV9
J: TRBJ2-5
D: TRBD2
size: NA
DNA: TGTGCCAGCAGCGGCGGACTAGCGGGGGGGCCCGGAGAGACCCAGTACTTC
CDR3: CASSGGLAGGPGETQYF

V: TRBV6-1
J: TRBJ1-5
D: NA
size: NA
DNA: TGTGCCAGCAGTGAAACTTTTGATCAGCCCCAGCATTTT
CDR3: CASSETFDQPQHF

V: TRBV5-8
J: TRBJ2-1
D: TRBD1
size: NA
DNA: TGTGCCAGCAGCCGGGACAGCCCATACAATGAGCAGTTCTTC
CDR3: CASSRDSPYNEQFF

V: TRBV12-5
J: TRBJ2-1
D: TRBD1
size: NA
DNA: TGTGCTAGTGGTTCCGACGGACAGGGCCCCAATGAGCAGTTCTTC
CDR3: CASGSDGQGPNEQFF

V: TRBV9
J: TRBJ1-1
D: NA
size: NA
DNA: TGTGCCAGCAGCTCTCACAGTGAATCGAACACTGAAGCTTTCTTT
CDR3: CASSSHSESNTEAFF

V: TRBV14
J: TRBJ2-5
D: NA
size: NA
DNA: TGTGCCAGCAGCCAAGGGGTAGGGACCCGGGAGACCCGGTACTTC
CDR3: CASSQGVGTRETRYF

V: TRBV27
J: TRBJ1-2
D: TRBD1
size: NA
DNA: TGTGCCAGCAGTCCCGGGACAGGGGGCGCCTACCTCACTGGCTACACCTTC
CDR3: CASSPGTGGAYLTGYTF

V: TRBV4-3
J: TRBJ1-1
D: NA
size: NA
DNA: TGCGCCAGCAGCCAAGATCTCGGGGAACCTGAAGCTTTCTTT
CDR3: CASSQDLGEPEAFF

V: TRBV6-1
J: TRBJ1-2
D: NA
size: few
DNA: TGTGCCAGCAGAATCCGGGGAGCCTCCTATGGCTACACCTTC
CDR3: CASRIRGASYGYTF

V: TRBV14
J: TRBJ1-4
D: NA
size: NA
DNA: TGTGCCAGCAGCCAAGAAGGTGGAGGAGGCGAAAAACTGTTTTTT
CDR3: CASSQEGGGGEKLFF

V: TRBV7-2
J: TRBJ2-7
D: TRBD2
size: NA
DNA: TGTGCCAGCAGCAGAGGGACTAGCGGGTACGAGCAGTACTTC
CDR3: CASSRGTSGYEQYF

V: TRBV7-9
J: TRBJ2-7
D: NA
size: once
DNA: TGTGCCAGCAGCTTAGTTTGGCAGGCTACCTACGAGCAGTACTTC
CDR3: CASSLVWQATYEQYF

V: TRBV28
J: TRBJ1-6
D: NA
size: NA
DNA: TGTGCCAGCAGACCCCAGGGTACCTATAATTCACCCCTCCACTTT
CDR3: CASRPQGTYNSPLHF

V: TRBV30
J: TRBJ1-2
D: NA
size: NA
DNA: TGTGCCTGGAGTGACTTGAACTATGGCTACACCTTC
CDR3: CAWSDLNYGYTF

V: TRBV10-2
J: TRBJ2-1
D: TRBD1
size: NA
DNA: TGCGCCAGCTTGGGACAGGACAACTACAATGAGCAGTTCTTC
CDR3: CASLGQDNYNEQFF

V: TRBV28
J: TRBJ1-2
D: TRBD1
size: NA
DNA: TGTGCCAGCAGCCGCACAAGACAGGGGACCTATGGCTACACCTTC
CDR3: CASSRTRQGTYGYTF

V: TRBV4-1
J: TRBJ1-2
D: NA
size: NA
DNA: TGCGCCAGCAGCCAAGTAACTGAGTATACTGGCTACACCTTC
CDR3: CASSQVTEYTGYTF

V: TRBV5-8
J: TRBJ2-2
D: TRBD2
size: NA
DNA: TGTGCCAGCAGCCTGGGAGCGGGGACGAACACCGGGGAGCTGTTTTTT
CDR3: CASSLGAGTNTGELFF

V: TRBV5-4
J: TRBJ1-2
D: NA
size: NA
DNA: TGTGCCAGCAGCCTCACCTTGGGGGCGAACTATGGCTACACCTTC
CDR3: CASSLTLGANYGYTF

V: TRBV7-2
J: TRBJ1-2
D: NA
size: NA
DNA: TGTGCCAGCAGCTCCGGGAGCACGGGAGGTGGCTACACCTTC
CDR3: CASSSGSTGGGYTF

V: TRBV29-1
J: TRBJ1-5
D: TRBD1
size: NA
DNA: TGCAGCGTTGGGGGGGGACAGGACGGGGAGCCCCAGCATTTT
CDR3: CSVGGGQDGEPQHF

V: TRBV18
J: TRBJ1-5
D: NA
size: NA
DNA: TGTGCCAGCTCACGGGCTCAGAGCAATCAGCCCCAGCATTTT
CDR3: CASSRAQSNQPQHF

V: TRBV19
J: TRBJ1-5
D: TRBD1
size: NA
DNA: TGTGCCAGTAGTATTGGGACAGGCTACGGGTATGAGACCCAGCATTTT
CDR3: CASSIGTGYGYETQHF

V: TRBV2
J: TRBJ2-3
D: TRBD2
size: NA
DNA: TGTGCCACCGGGGGGGGCTTCCGCACAGATACGCAGTATTTT
CDR3: CATGGGFRTDTQYF

V: TRBV18
J: TRBJ2-2
D: NA
size: NA
DNA: TGTGCCAGCTCACCACCAGGGGCGAGGACCGGGGAGCTGTTTTTT
CDR3: CASSPPGARTGELFF

V: TRBV6-5
J: TRBJ1-6
D: NA
size: NA
DNA: TGTGCCAGCAGTTGGGGCCGAAAGGGTTCACCCCTCCACTTT
CDR3: CASSWGRKGSPLHF

V: TRBV11-2
J: TRBJ1-6
D: NA
size: NA
DNA: TGTGCCAGCAGCTCTCAGCGGGGCCGGTCACCCCTCCACTTT
CDR3: CASSSQRGRSPLHF

V: TRBV30
J: TRBJ1-2
D: NA
size: NA
DNA: TGTGCCTGGAGTGTAGGGGCCATTCCCACCTATGGCTACACCTTC
CDR3: CAWSVGAIPTYGYTF

V: TRBV7-2
J: TRBJ2-3
D: TRBD2
size: NA
DNA: TGTGCCAGCAGCTTAGGAGGAACGGGGGGAGGAGATACGCAGTATTTT
CDR3: CASSLGGTGGGDTQYF

V: TRBV14
J: TRBJ2-7
D: NA
size: NA
DNA: TGTGCCAGCAGCCTCGCAGGGGCCTACGAGCAGTACTTC
CDR3: CASSLAGAYEQYF

V: TRBV2
J: TRBJ1-4
D: NA
size: NA
DNA: TGTGCCAGCGCTCGAATAGGAGGGCGGGATGGAAAACTGTTTTTT
CDR3: CASARIGGRDGKLFF

V: TRBV18
J: TRBJ1-1
D: NA
size: NA
DNA: TGTGCCAGCTCACCACCGTGGGGAGAAAAGTACACTGAAGCTTTCTTT
CDR3: CASSPPWGEKYTEAFF

V: TRBV28
J: TRBJ2-7
D: TRBD1
size: NA
DNA: TGTGCCAGCAGCCCGACAGGGGCCTACTCCTACGAGCAGTACTTC
CDR3: CASSPTGAYSYEQYF

V: TRBV5-8
J: TRBJ1-2
D: NA
size: NA
DNA: TGTGCCAGCAGCCCCGGACAGAAGCTGGTAAACTATGGCTACACCTTC
CDR3: CASSPGQKLVNYGYTF

V: TRBV4-3
J: TRBJ2-5
D: NA
size: NA
DNA: TGCGCCAGCAGCCAAGATGGCAGGGTAGGTCGAGAGACCCAGTACTTC
CDR3: CASSQDGRVGRETQYF

V: TRBV29-1
J: TRBJ2-3
D: TRBD2
size: NA
DNA: TGCAGCGCACCCCCCGGGACTAGCGGGTGGATAGATACGCAGTATTTT
CDR3: CSAPPGTSGWIDTQYF

V: TRBV30
J: TRBJ1-1
D: NA
size: NA
DNA: TGTGCCTGCAGCGCAAGTGGGTATACTGAAGCTTTCTTT
CDR3: CACSASGYTEAFF

V: TRBV5-8
J: TRBJ2-7
D: NA
size: NA
DNA: TGTGCCAGCAGCTTTCCAGGGATTTACGAGCAGTACTTC
CDR3: CASSFPGIYEQYF

V: TRBV7-8
J: TRBJ1-2
D: NA
size: NA
DNA: TGTGCCAGCAGCTTAACGAACAGGGCTAACTATGGCTACACCTTC
CDR3: CASSLTNRANYGYTF

V: TRBV13
J: TRBJ2-7
D: NA
size: NA
DNA: TGTGCCAGCAGCTTTTACCCACTGACCTACGAGCAGTACTTC
CDR3: CASSFYPLTYEQYF

V: TRBV28
J: TRBJ1-1
D: NA
size: NA
DNA: TGTGCCAGCAGTTATGGGCCGGGGGACACTGAAGCTTTCTTT
CDR3: CASSYGPGDTEAFF

V: TRBV5-1
J: TRBJ2-1
D: NA
size: NA
DNA: TGCGCCAGCAGAAGACAGCCCGACAATGAGCAGTTCTTC
CDR3: CASRRQPDNEQFF

V: TRBV14
J: TRBJ2-3
D: NA
size: NA
DNA: TGTGCCAGCAGCCAAGATTTAGGGGTGGATGATACGCAGTATTTT
CDR3: CASSQDLGVDDTQYF

V: TRBV4-3
J: TRBJ2-5
D: NA
size: NA
DNA: TGCGCCAGCAGCCAAGATAAGGGGGCGGGGGAGACCCAGTACTTC
CDR3: CASSQDKGAGETQYF

V: TRBV10-3
J: TRBJ2-2
D: TRBD1
size: NA
DNA: TGTGCCATCAAAGGATCCGGACAGGATACCGGGGAGCTGTTTTTT
CDR3: CAIKGSGQDTGELFF

V: TRBV12-5
J: TRBJ1-1
D: TRBD1
size: once
DNA: TGTGCTAGTGGTTTAATTCAGGGGGCTTCTGAAGCTTTCTTT
CDR3: CASGLIQGASEAFF

V: TRBV5-1
J: TRBJ2-1
D: TRBD2
size: NA
DNA: TGCGCCAGCAGCCGTACTAGCGGGGAGTACAATGAGCAGTTCTTC
CDR3: CASSRTSGEYNEQFF